These 18 T cell receptor beta chains originate from one sample sequenced in a study of identical twins. TCRdb recomputed calls from the 5' RACE reads with MiXCR, one row per CDR3 protein. The data show roughly 690,000 distinct CDR3 sequences, with 5.5% to 6.5% seen just once and about 1.8% held by the top ten. The specimen was naive T cells sorted from blood. The receptors shown here come from a man between 18 and 35 years old in good health.

This clonotype was observed at least ten times. The J gene is TRBJ2-1, the V gene TRBV12-3 or TRBV12-4, with 12 bases matching TRBD2. After removal of 5 bases from V and 7 bases from J, the junction contained 6 bases not matched to a gene. The CDR3 has 15 amino acids. The CDR3 DNA reads as TGTGCCAGCAGTCCGACTAGCGGGAGACGTAATGAGCAGTTCTTC. As protein: CASSPTSGRRNEQFF.

The V call is TRBV13, the J call TRBJ2-2; D possibly corresponds to TRBD2 (5 bases). Per germline, CDR1 PRHDT and CDR2 FYEKMQ (reference sequence). V was clipped by 0 bases and J by 4 bases, with 12 bases between them. The CDR3 extends over 16 amino acids. The CDR3 DNA sequence: TGTGCCAGCAGCTTAGGGGTAGCGAGCCCCACCGGGGAGCTGTTTTTT. Its protein is CASSLGVASPTGELFF.

The table lists this clonotype with many counts. The chain recombines TRBV5-5 with TRBJ2-5, with D uncertain. CDR1 and CDR2 (germline): SGHKS, YYEKEE (reference sequence). There are 15 residues in the CDR3. V lost 0 bases to trimming and J lost 1 base, with 10 bases between them. CDR3 coding DNA: TGTGCCAGCAGCTTGGTTTATCAGCTCCAAGAGACCCAGTACTTC. Protein product: CASSLVYQLQETQYF.

This clonotype was seen ten or more times. The genes are TRBV12-3 or TRBV12-4 and TRBJ2-1; D not certain. The CDR3 consists of 16 residues. Between the trimmed V and J ends, which lost 6 bases and 1 base, there was a span of 16 bases. The chain's CDR3 is CASSHGRDSSYNEQFF. In DNA form, the CDR3 reads TGTGCCAGCAGCCACGGGCGAGACTCGTCCTACAATGAGCAGTTCTTC.

This clonotype has at least ten counts. The chain links TRBV5-1 to TRBJ2-1, with D maybe TRBD2 (5 bases). V was cut by 4 bases and J by 7 bases, with 15 bases left in between. This CDR3 spans 14 amino acids. Germline values: CDR1 SGHRS, CDR2 YFSETQ. The DNA for the CDR3 is TGCGCCAGCAGCCCGGACTCTATCCTGAATGAGCAGTTCTTC. It translates to CASSPDSILNEQFF.

V and J are TRBV7-9 and TRBJ1-2, with D maybe TRBD1 (6 bases). The V gene's germline CDR1 is SEHNR and CDR2 FQNEAQ (reference sequence). This CDR3 region has 14 residues. Trimming removed 5 bases at V and 6 bases at J, with 16 bases between. CDR3 nucleotides: TGTGCCAGCAGCGGGGTGGAGGGGGGAAATGGCTACACCTTC. It translates to CASSGVEGGNGYTF.

A remark on this clonotype: This CDR3 fails to terminate in the conserved phenylalanine or tryptophan, so it likely reflects a read error. The rearrangement joins TRBV7-9 to TRBJ1-1; D might be TRBD1 (5 bases). Germline V gene lookup returns CDR1 SEHNR and CDR2 FQNEAQ (reference sequence). The V gene lost 5 bases and the J gene lost 6 bases, with 7 bases spanning the gap. This CDR3 comprises 11 residues. CDR3 in DNA: TGTGCCAGCAGCCCAGGGCCTGAAGCTTTCTGT. Residues: CASSPGPEAFC.

The chain uses TRBV10-3 and TRBJ1-2, with unresolved D. The CDR3 runs 13 residues. Germline lookup yields CDR1 ENHRY and CDR2 SYGVKD. The V end lost 6 bases, the J end lost 5 bases, and 13 bases lay between the germline ends. CDR3 coding DNA: TGTGCCATCAGCCCCGGCACTTTGTATGGCTACACCTTC. Protein product: CAISPGTLYGYTF.

This clonotype was seen repeatedly, ten times or more. The V call is TRBV29-1, the J call TRBJ2-4, with 9 bases that match TRBD1. The CDR3 is 14 residues long. Germline assignment: CDR1 SQVTM and CDR2 ANQGSEA. Germline trimming cut 4 bases from V and 10 bases from J; bases unmatched to any gene: 11. The CDR3 spells CSVGLGQGVKIQYF. The CDR3 coding sequence is TGCAGCGTTGGGTTGGGACAGGGAGTGAAAATTCAGTACTTC.

This clonotype was counted at least ten times. V is TRBV9 and J is TRBJ2-5; D might be TRBD1 (5 bases). V lost 3 bases, J lost 5 bases, and 20 bases lay in between. This CDR3 is built from 16 residues. CDR1 is SGDLS, CDR2 YYNGEE, per germline. The CDR3 DNA is TGTGCCAGCAGCGGGGGCCTCCAGAGGTTTGGGGAGACCCAGTACTTC. This gives the protein CASSGGLQRFGETQYF.

This clonotype was counted ten times or more. This chain links TRBV4-3 with TRBJ2-2; 8 bases are a match to TRBD2. V shed 0 bases and J 6 bases; nucleotides not matched to a gene: 12. From germline, CDR1 is LGHNA and CDR2 YSLEER. This CDR3 contains 18 residues. The CDR3, as DNA: TGCGCCAGCAGCCAAGATCTCGGCTTATCGCGGGGGGCCGGGGAGCTGTTTTTT. Its translation: CASSQDLGLSRGAGELFF.

This clonotype was detected many times. The chain recombines TRBV12-3 or TRBV12-4 with TRBJ2-7, with 11 bases that match TRBD2. There are 15 residues in the CDR3. Trimming removed 6 bases from V and 3 bases from J; junction bases left unmatched: 7. The DNA for the CDR3 is TGTGCCAGCAGCCCAACTAGCGGGAGTGTCTACGAGCAGTACTTC. It translates to CASSPTSGSVYEQYF.

This clonotype was recorded many times. The V call is TRBV12-3 or TRBV12-4, the J call TRBJ2-2; tentative D call: TRBD2 (6 bases). V lost 6 bases and J lost 4, with 12 bases in between. CDR3 length: 14 residues. The CDR3 loop reads CASRDAGTTGELFF. In DNA form, the CDR3 reads TGTGCCAGCAGGGACGCGGGGACCACCGGGGAGCTGTTTTTT.

This clonotype was recorded many times. The V call is TRBV12-3 or TRBV12-4, the J call TRBJ2-1, with 7 positions matching TRBD2. V lost 10 bases and J lost 4; bases outside the gene matches: 13. The CDR3 contains 15 residues. CDR3 protein: CATTARELAYNEQFF. CDR3 bases: TGTGCCACCACAGCGCGGGAGTTAGCGTACAATGAGCAGTTCTTC.

This clonotype came up a few times. The chain employs TRBV11-1 and TRBJ2-1; 11 bases are a match to TRBD2. The CDR3 is 19 amino acids. The germline CDR1 and CDR2 sequences are SGHAT and FQDESV (reference sequence). Germline trimming cut 1 base from V and 5 bases from J; bases unmatched to any gene: 13. CDR3 in amino acids: CASSLGATTTSGRNNEQFF. The CDR3 DNA reads TGTGCCAGCAGCTTAGGAGCTACCACCACTAGCGGGAGAAACAATGAGCAGTTCTTC.

This clonotype was counted ten times or more. The rearrangement joins TRBV7-9 to TRBJ2-2, with TRBD1 matching 9 bases. V was clipped by 5 bases and J by 7 bases; unmatched bases: 11. The CDR3 runs to 16 residues. Germline CDR1 SEHNR, CDR2 FQNEAQ (reference sequence). The CDR3 nucleotides are TGTGCCAGCAGCCCAACCGGGACAGGGATTGGCGGGGAGCTGTTTTTT. It is translated as CASSPTGTGIGGELFF. Filled out from reference TRBV7-9 and TRBJ2-2, the complete variable domain reads DTGVSQNPRHKITKRGQNVTFRCDPISEHNRLYWYRQTLGQGPEFLTYFQNEAQLEKSRLLSDRFSAERPKGSFSTLEIQRTEQGDSAMYLCASSPTGTGIGGELFFGEGSRLTVL.

This clonotype was observed at least ten times. V usage is TRBV4-1 and J usage is TRBJ2-3, with 9 bases aligning to TRBD2. V shed 2 bases and J 4 bases; nucleotides not matched to a gene: 10. Germline CDR1 MGHRA, CDR2 YSYEKL. This CDR3 contains 17 residues. The CDR3 sequence is CASSQIPGAGGADTQYF. Here the CDR3 DNA reads TGCGCCAGCAGCCAAATCCCCGGAGCGGGAGGAGCAGATACGCAGTATTTT.

This clonotype has a count of ten or more. The rearrangement joins TRBV29-1 to TRBJ2-7; TRBD1 agrees at 9 bases. With V trimmed by 4 bases and J by 6 bases, 1 base remained unmatched. This CDR3 spans 11 amino acids. The germline V gene encodes CDR1 SQVTM and CDR2 ANQGSEA. The CDR3 loop is CSVATGGEQYV. In nucleotides, the CDR3 is TGCAGCGTTGCGACAGGGGGCGAGCAGTACGTC.